A selection of T cell receptor beta chains follows, all from one sample in a study of T cell changes during pregnancy in multiple sclerosis. Assay: immunoSEQ multiplex PCR; the TCRdb copy retains only in-frame clones and omits some. The sample lists 100,000 or so clones; about 94% were seen once. Sample: peripheral blood, taken in the third trimester of pregnancy. These receptors originate from a female donor with multiple sclerosis, enrolled in a pregnancy study. Each CDR3 is given with its conserved first and last residue. D genes are given only for firm matches. For some rows the clone size is stated as once, few or many, or as a class when expanded; others skip it.

TGCGCCAGCAGAAATGAGGGTATGAGCACAGATACGCAGTATTTT,CASRNEGMSTDTQYF,NA,TRBJ2-3,15,NA,TRBV5-1
TGTGCCAGCAGCCCCAACTGGAACACTGAAGCTTTCTTT,CASSPNWNTEAFF,once,TRBJ1-1,13,NA,TRBV14
TGTGCCAGCAGTTTGCAATCGATGGGACAGGCCCACACCTTC,CASSLQSMGQAHTF,NA,TRBJ1-2,14,TRBD1,TRBV28
TGTGCCAGCAGCCCCCTCGATTCGGTCACCGGGGAGCTGTTTTTT,CASSPLDSVTGELFF,NA,TRBJ2-2,15,NA,TRBV9
TGTGCCAGTCGAGGTTCAGCCGGACAGGGTGCCAACATTAAAGACAATGAGCAGTTCTTC,CASRGSAGQGANIKDNEQFF,NA,TRBJ2-1,20,TRBD1,TRBV19
TGTGCCAGCAGCTCCTCTAGCGGGAGGTTCCTCGAGCAGTACTTC,CASSSSSGRFLEQYF,NA,TRBJ2-7,15,TRBD2,TRBV11-2
TGTGCCAGCAGTGCGGGGCTGTACGAGCAGTACTTC,CASSAGLYEQYF,NA,TRBJ2-7,12,NA,TRBV28
TGTGCCAGCAGAGCCACAGGGTACGAGCAGTACTTC,CASRATGYEQYF,NA,TRBJ2-7,12,NA,TRBV6-5
TGTGCCAGTAGTAATCCGGGACAGGCAGGTGGCTACACCTTC,CASSNPGQAGGYTF,NA,TRBJ1-2,14,TRBD1,TRBV19
TGTGCCATCAGTGAACTCGCCGCGGGCAATGAGCAGTTCTTC,CAISELAAGNEQFF,NA,TRBJ2-1,14,NA,TRBV10-3
TGTGCCAGCTCACCGAGACAAGTCACTGAAGCTTTCTTT,CASSPRQVTEAFF,NA,TRBJ1-1,13,NA,TRBV18
TGTGCCAGCAGCTTAGACGGTTACGAGCAGTACTTC,CASSLDGYEQYF,NA,TRBJ2-7,12,NA,TRBV11-2
TGTGCCAGCAGCTTAGCGGGAGGTGGCTACGAGCAGTACTTC,CASSLAGGGYEQYF,NA,TRBJ2-7,14,NA,TRBV7-8
TGTGCCAGCAGTGACTATGTGACTAGCGGGAGGAATGAGCAGTTCTTC,CASSDYVTSGRNEQFF,NA,TRBJ2-1,16,TRBD2,TRBV25-1
TGTGCCAGCAGCTCGGGGCCGGGACTAGCTGACTTC,CASSSGPGLADF,NA,TRBJ2-7,12,TRBD2,TRBV28
TGCGCCAGCAGCTCCGGACTAGCAAGCTCCTACAATGAGCAGTTCTTC,CASSSGLASSYNEQFF,once,TRBJ2-1,16,TRBD2,TRBV5-1
TGTGCCAGCAGCCCGATGCGGGGGAGATACAATGAGCAGTTCTTC,CASSPMRGRYNEQFF,few,TRBJ2-1,15,TRBD2,TRBV6-5
TGTGCCAGCAGCTTAGTGTCGGTTAACTATGGCTACACCTTC,CASSLVSVNYGYTF,NA,TRBJ1-2,14,NA,TRBV7-2
TGCAGCGTGGAAAGTTCCGGGACAGTCTACGAGCAGTACTTC,CSVESSGTVYEQYF,NA,TRBJ2-7,14,TRBD1,TRBV29-1
TGTGCCACCAGCAGAGATCCGTTTCTGGGGGGAGAGCTGTTTTTT,CATSRDPFLGGELFF,NA,TRBJ2-2,15,NA,TRBV15
TGTGCCAGCTCACCTGCCAGCGGGAGAAATACGCAGTATTTT,CASSPASGRNTQYF,NA,TRBJ2-3,14,TRBD2,TRBV18
TGTGCCAGCAGCACGACAGGGTGGTCCGGAAACACCATATATTTT,CASSTTGWSGNTIYF,once,TRBJ1-3,15,TRBD1,TRBV2
TGCAGCGTTGGAGGAAGGGGATCAGCCTACGAGCAGTACTTC,CSVGGRGSAYEQYF,NA,TRBJ2-7,14,NA,TRBV29-1
TGTGCCAGCTCCTCTAGCGGCGGGAGGGCAGGCACCGGGGAGCTGTTTTTT,CASSSSGGRAGTGELFF,NA,TRBJ2-2,17,TRBD2,TRBV9
TGTGCCAGCAGTTTTGCAGGGGGCTCCTACAATGAGCAGTTCTTC,CASSFAGGSYNEQFF,NA,TRBJ2-1,15,TRBD1,TRBV27
TGTGCCAGCAGTGCCGACAGGGACACTGAAGCTTTCTTT,CASSADRDTEAFF,NA,TRBJ1-1,13,TRBD1,TRBV6-1
TGTGCCAGCACCGAACCGGACGGGGGTTCCGAGCAGTACTTC,CASTEPDGGSEQYF,NA,TRBJ2-7,14,NA,TRBV6-1
TGCAGCGTCCTGACAGGGGGAGGAACAGATACGCAGTATTTT,CSVLTGGGTDTQYF,NA,TRBJ2-3,14,TRBD1,TRBV29-1
TGTGCCAGCACCGATCGGGACAGGGCTTCTGGAAACACCATATATTTT,CASTDRDRASGNTIYF,NA,TRBJ1-3,16,TRBD1,TRBV13
TGTGCCAGCAGCTTAGCGTACGGTGAGCAGTTCTTC,CASSLAYGEQFF,NA,TRBJ2-1,12,NA,TRBV7-6
TGTGCCAGCAGTGAACCCGCGGGAGGGACAGGGGACACTGAAGCTTTCTTT,CASSEPAGGTGDTEAFF,few,TRBJ1-1,17,TRBD1,TRBV6-1
TGTGCCAGCAGTGCTAGTTCAGATACGCAGTATTTT,CASSASSDTQYF,once,TRBJ2-3,12,NA,TRBV11-3
TGTGCCTGGAAGTCTTGGGGGACTAGCGGGAATGCGAGCTACAATGAGCAGTTCTTC,CAWKSWGTSGNASYNEQFF,NA,TRBJ2-1,19,TRBD2,TRBV30
TGCGCCAGCAGCCTCCAACCGGGACTCAACACCGGGGAGCTGTTTTTT,CASSLQPGLNTGELFF,NA,TRBJ2-2,16,NA,TRBV5-1
TGTGCCTGGAGTGGAGGGGGCGACTACACCTTC,CAWSGGGDYTF,NA,TRBJ1-2,11,TRBD1,TRBV30
TGTGCCAGCAGCTTCAGGGTGAAGGTAGTGGATGGCTACACCTTC,CASSFRVKVVDGYTF,NA,TRBJ1-2,15,NA,TRBV5-8
TGTGCCAGCAGTTTACAAGACAGGAACACGCAGTATTTT,CASSLQDRNTQYF,once,TRBJ2-3,13,NA,TRBV28
TGTGCCAGCAGCTTAGTCCTAGCGGGAGGGAAAGATACGCAGTATTTT,CASSLVLAGGKDTQYF,NA,TRBJ2-3,16,TRBD2,TRBV7-8
TGTGCCAGCAGCTTGGCGGAGAGAATACAGCCCCAGCATTTT,CASSLAERIQPQHF,NA,TRBJ1-5,14,NA,TRBV5-5
TGTGCCAGCAGCCCGCATGGAGGCTACGAGCAGTACTTC,CASSPHGGYEQYF,NA,TRBJ2-7,13,NA,TRBV5-4
TGTGCCACCAGCAGAACGGGAGGGCACTACGAGCAGTACTTC,CATSRTGGHYEQYF,NA,TRBJ2-7,14,TRBD2,TRBV15
TGTGCCAGCAGCTTGAGGGAAAATGAAAAACTGTTTTTT,CASSLRENEKLFF,NA,TRBJ1-4,13,NA,TRBV7-9
TGTGCCAGCAGCTTAGGTGGGGGCATCACCGGGGAGCTGTTTTTT,CASSLGGGITGELFF,NA,TRBJ2-2,15,NA,TRBV11-2
TGTGCCAGCAGCCAACAGACTAGCGGAGGCTACAATGAGCAGTTCTTC,CASSQQTSGGYNEQFF,NA,TRBJ2-1,16,TRBD2,TRBV11-3